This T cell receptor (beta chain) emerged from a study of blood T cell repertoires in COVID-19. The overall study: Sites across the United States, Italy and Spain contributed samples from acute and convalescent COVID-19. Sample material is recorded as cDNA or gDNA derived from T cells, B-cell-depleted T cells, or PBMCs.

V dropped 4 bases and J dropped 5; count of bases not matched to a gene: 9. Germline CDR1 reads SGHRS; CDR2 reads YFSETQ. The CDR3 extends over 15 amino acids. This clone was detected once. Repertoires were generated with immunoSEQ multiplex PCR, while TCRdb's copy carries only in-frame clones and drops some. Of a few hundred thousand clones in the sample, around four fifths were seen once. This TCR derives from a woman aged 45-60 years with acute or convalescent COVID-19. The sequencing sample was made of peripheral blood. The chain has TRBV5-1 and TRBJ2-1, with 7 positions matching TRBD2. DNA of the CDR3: TGCGCCAGCAGCGCCCGCAGCGGGAACAACAATGAGCAGTTCTTC. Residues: CASSARSGNNNEQFF. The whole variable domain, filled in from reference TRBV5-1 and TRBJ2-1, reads KAGVTQTPRYLIKTRGQQVTLSCSPISGHRSVSWYQQTPGQGLQFLFEYFSETQRNKGNFPGRFSGRQFSNSRSEMNVSTLELGDSALYLCASSARSGNNNEQFFGPGTRLTVL.